Listed here are 21 T cell receptor beta chains from one sample, sequenced in a study of blood T cell repertoires in COVID-19. Sequencing used immunoSEQ multiplex PCR; TCRdb keeps in-frame clones, though not all of them. The data hold about 480,000 clones, with 88% observed a single time. The material sequenced was PBMCs or T cells enriched from blood (not recorded which). The origin of the receptors is a woman in her thirties or forties who had recovered from COVID-19.

The sample holds one count of this clone. The chain recombines TRBV5-1 with TRBJ2-3; 8 nucleotides line up with TRBD2. In germline, CDR1 is SGHRS, CDR2 YFSETQ. The CDR3 is 15 amino acids. Unmatched junction bases numbered 3, after V lost 0 bases and J lost 3 bases. The CDR3 spells CASSLVAGGTDTQYF. The CDR3, as DNA: TGCGCCAGCAGCTTGGTGGCGGGAGGTACAGATACGCAGTATTTT.

The chain uses TRBV11-3 and TRBJ2-5, with 10 bases lining up with TRBD1. Trimming at V came to 6 bases and at J to 2 bases, leaving 6 bases not matched to a gene. Germline CDR1 is SGHNT and CDR2 is YENEEA. This CDR3 has 15 residues. This CDR3 reads CASSKDRGLQETQYF. CDR3 bases: TGTGCCAGCAGTAAAGACAGGGGGCTTCAAGAGACCCAGTACTTC.

The chain links TRBV30 to TRBJ2-7, with 9 positions matching TRBD1. The CDR3 length is 12 residues. J lost 5 bases, V lost 4 bases, and 3 bases had no gene match. Germline values: CDR1 GTSNPN, CDR2 SVGIG (reference sequence). The CDR3 here is CAWTGQGHEQYF. The CDR3 bases are TGTGCCTGGACGGGACAGGGCCACGAGCAGTACTTC. The entire variable domain, with the rest obtained from reference TRBV30 and TRBJ2-7, is as follows: SQTIHQWPATLVQPVGSPLSLECTVEGTSNPNLYWYRQAAGRGLQLLFYSVGIGQISSEVPQNLSASRPQDRQFILSSKKLLLSDSGFYLCAWTGQGHEQYFGPGTRLTVT.

This clone has just a few counts. This chain uses TRBV5-1 with TRBJ2-3; 8 bases agree with TRBD1. This CDR3 contains 15 residues. Germline values: CDR1 SGHRS, CDR2 YFSETQ. V was clipped by 1 base and J by 4 bases; unmatched bases: 5. For the CDR3, the DNA is TGCGCCAGCAGCTTGCCGACAGGGGTGGCAGATACGCAGTATTTT. Translated: CASSLPTGVADTQYF.

This clone was seen a handful of times. The J gene is TRBJ1-3, the V gene TRBV4-3; 7 nucleotides match TRBD1. The J segment lost 6 bases and the V segment lost 0 bases, leaving 11 bases of the junction unmatched. This CDR3 spans 17 amino acids. Germline V gives CDR1 LGHNA, CDR2 YSLEER. The CDR3 loop reads CASSQDLVQGFANTIYF. As DNA, the CDR3 is TGCGCCAGCAGCCAAGATCTCGTACAGGGGTTTGCAAACACCATATATTTT.

This chain links TRBV6-5 with TRBJ2-7, with D uncertain. Trimming pared 0 bases from V and 3 bases from J, leaving 12 bases between. Germline assignment: CDR1 MNHEY and CDR2 SVGAGI. The CDR3 length is 15 residues. The CDR3 sequence is CASSYSAGVGYEQYF. CDR3 nucleotides: TGTGCCAGCAGTTACTCAGCTGGAGTGGGCTACGAGCAGTACTTC.

V gene TRBV9 combines with J gene TRBJ2-5; possible D gene TRBD2, 6 bases. Germline CDR1 is SGDLS and CDR2 is YYNGEE. The CDR3 is 16 amino acids. V was clipped by 4 bases and J by 8 bases, with 24 bases between them. CDR3 DNA sequence: TGTGCCAGCAGCCCCACCGGGACTCCGTTTTTGGATACCCAGTACTTC. The encoded protein is CASSPTGTPFLDTQYF.

The J gene is TRBJ2-7, the V gene TRBV5-4; D is uncertain. Germline V gene sequence: CDR1 SGHNT, CDR2 YYREEE (reference sequence). The ends were cut back, 1 base at V and 6 bases at J, with 5 bases in the middle. The CDR3 totals 11 residues. The CDR3: CASSLTGEQYF. The DNA of the CDR3 is TGTGCCAGCAGCTTGACCGGCGAGCAGTACTTC.

The genes are TRBV13 and TRBJ1-3; D possibly corresponds to TRBD1 (6 bases). Germline V gives CDR1 PRHDT, CDR2 FYEKMQ (reference sequence). Trimming removed 4 bases at V and 4 bases at J, with 11 bases between. This CDR3 comprises 14 residues. The chain's CDR3 is CASSSPGDGNTIYF. CDR3 in DNA: TGTGCCAGCAGCTCTCCAGGGGACGGAAACACCATATATTTT.

CDR3 coding DNA: TGTGCCAGTAGTCTACTTGGGACAGCGATACCAATCAACTATGGCTACACCTTC. Its protein product is CASSLLGTAIPINYGYTF. The chain uses TRBV19 and TRBJ1-2, with 7 bases lining up with TRBD1. CDR3 length equals 18 residues. V trimming: 5 bases; J trimming: 2 bases; junction bases outside the gene matches: 17. CDR1 is LNHDA and CDR2 is SQIVND in the germline V gene (reference sequence).

The V gene is TRBV11-2, the J gene TRBJ1-2; D uncertain. The CDR3 covers 12 residues. Trimming removed 5 bases at V and 8 bases at J, with 12 bases between. Looked up from germline, CDR1 is SGHAT and CDR2 is FQNNGV. In DNA, the CDR3 is TGTGCCAGCAGCACATTACTGCGGGGCTACACCTTC. This codes for CASSTLLRGYTF.

The rearrangement joins TRBV4-3 to TRBJ2-1; D unresolved. This CDR3 has 15 residues. V dropped 1 base and J dropped 1 base, with 8 bases sitting between them. The V gene's germline CDR1 is LGHNA and CDR2 YSLEER. As DNA, the CDR3 is TGCGCCAGCAGCCAAGCCTCCCTATCCTACAATGAGCAGTTCTTC. Protein: CASSQASLSYNEQFF.

The chain joins TRBV5-6 to TRBJ1-3; D gene unclear. This CDR3 comprises 16 residues. CDR1 and CDR2 from the germline V gene are SGHDT and YYEEEE. Trimming took off 4 bases at V and 0 bases at J, with 14 bases between the two ends. The CDR3 coding sequence is TGTGCCAGCAGCCCGGTGGGAGGGCTCTCTGGAAACACCATATATTTT. It yields the protein CASSPVGGLSGNTIYF.

The chain has TRBV2 and TRBJ1-5; D not resolved. V was shortened by 3 bases and J by 6 bases, with 12 bases between the two germline ends. CDR3 length equals 14 residues. Germline loops: CDR1 SNHLY, CDR2 FYNNEI. CDR3 bases: TGTGCCAGCAGTGACTCTGGTTGGCTTCAGCCCCAGCATTTT. It codes for CASSDSGWLQPQHF.

This chain connects TRBV7-2 to TRBJ2-3; D gene ambiguous. CDR1 and CDR2 (germline): SGHTA, FQGNSA. CDR3 length equals 15 residues. V lost 1 base and J 2 bases, leaving 10 bases between the germline ends. The CDR3 nucleotides read TGTGCCAGCAGCTTAGTTAGCACTAACACAGATACGCAGTATTTT. It yields the protein CASSLVSTNTDTQYF.

V is TRBV6-6 and J is TRBJ1-1; D call uncertain. The V gene's germline CDR1 is MNHNY and CDR2 SVGAGI (reference sequence). The length of the CDR3 is 12 residues. The V and J ends lost 2 bases and 7 bases respectively, with 8 bases between them. This chain's CDR3 is CASSYGGLEAFF. CDR3 DNA sequence: TGTGCCAGCAGTTACGGAGGCCTTGAAGCTTTCTTT.

As regards this clone: The sample carries other DNA sequences with the same CDR3. This CDR3 reads CASSLAAGSTDTQYF. Here the CDR3 DNA reads TGCGCCAGCAGCTTGGCGGCGGGGTCCACAGATACGCAGTATTTT. The J gene is TRBJ2-3, the V gene TRBV5-1, with D tentatively TRBD2 (6 bases). Trimming left V 0 bases short and J 2 bases short, with 10 bases between. The germline gives CDR1 SGHRS, CDR2 YFSETQ. The CDR3 runs 15 residues.

The V and J genes are TRBV10-3 and TRBJ1-6; D is perhaps TRBD1 (6 bases). Trimming took off 4 bases at V and 6 bases at J, with 10 bases between the two ends. Germline CDR1 ENHRY, CDR2 SYGVKD. The CDR3 is 14 amino acids. CDR3 DNA sequence: TGTGCCATCAGTGGGCCAGGGGTTAATTCACCCCTCCACTTT. Translating it yields CAISGPGVNSPLHF.

This clone appeared a few times. J is TRBJ2-7 and V is TRBV7-2; D might be TRBD2 (6 bases). The CDR3 is made up of 14 amino acids. V lost 5 bases and J 1 base, leaving 12 bases between the germline ends. From germline, CDR1 is SGHTA and CDR2 FQGNSA. This CDR3 reads CASSQKGLSYEQYF. The DNA for the CDR3 is TGTGCCAGCAGCCAAAAGGGACTTTCCTACGAGCAGTACTTC.

DNA for the CDR3: TGTGCCAGCAGCATCCGGGACAGATCCTTTGGCTACACCTTC. Its translation is CASSIRDRSFGYTF. V usage is TRBV5-4 and J usage is TRBJ1-2; 7 positions agree with TRBD1. CDR1 and CDR2 from the germline V gene are SGHNT and YYREEE (reference sequence). The CDR3 is 14 amino acids. Trimming at V came to 4 bases and at J to 7 bases, leaving 10 bases not matched to a gene.

V gene TRBV14 combines with J gene TRBJ1-1; D gene uncertain. V was clipped by 2 bases and J by 7 bases, with 11 bases between them. The CDR3 has 13 residues. Germline CDR1 and CDR2: SGHDN and FVKESK. CDR3 residues: CASSQMSGLEAFF. The CDR3 coding sequence is TGTGCCAGCAGCCAAATGTCAGGCCTTGAAGCTTTCTTT.